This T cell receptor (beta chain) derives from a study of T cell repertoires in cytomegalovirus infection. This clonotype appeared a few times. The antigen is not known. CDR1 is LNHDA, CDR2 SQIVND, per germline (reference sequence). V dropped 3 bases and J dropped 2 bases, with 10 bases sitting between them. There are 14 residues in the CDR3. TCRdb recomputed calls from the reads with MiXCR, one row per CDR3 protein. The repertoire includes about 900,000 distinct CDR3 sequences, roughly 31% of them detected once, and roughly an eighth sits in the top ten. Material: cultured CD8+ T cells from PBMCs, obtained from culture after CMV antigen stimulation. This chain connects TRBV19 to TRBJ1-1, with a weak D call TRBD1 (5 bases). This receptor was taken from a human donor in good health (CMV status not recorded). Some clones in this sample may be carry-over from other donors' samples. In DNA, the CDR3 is TGTGCCAGTAGTATGCGGCAGGGAAACACTGAAGCTTTCTTT. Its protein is CASSMRQGNTEAFF.